This T cell receptor beta chain was found in a study of cytomegalovirus exposure and HLA in healthy donors. Findings and caveats of the study: Reportedly, fewer N-insertions than the roughly 700-donor mean appeared in an Asian-associated ancestry cluster in a later analysis. CMV serostatus was the only immune exposure information that was available.

It was with 60 Vbeta and 13 Jbeta primers that the PCR ran. TCRdb's copy holds only in-frame clones and misses some; the assay was immunoSEQ multiplex PCR. Here the sample table reports about 170,000 clones. With respect to this clone: Its specificity is unknown.

Donors consisted of healthy bone marrow donors. The TCR originated in a young woman in good health and CMV-seropositive. Sequenced input: PBMCs.

The CDR3 DNA sequence: TGTGCCAGCAGGGTGGGAGGAGGTTCAGATACGCAGTATTTT. Its protein is CASRVGGGSDTQYF. The gene calls are TRBV25-1 and TRBJ2-3; D perhaps matches TRBD2 (6 bases). The germline gives CDR1 MGHDK, CDR2 SYGVNS. With 6 bases removed from V and 4 bases from J, the gap between germline ends came to 14 bases. The CDR3 sequence is 14 residues long.